This entry features one TCR beta chain sequence. This clonotype has a handful of counts. Its antigen has not been determined. One base away there is no much larger clone; base qualities are not given. V is cut by 3 bases and J by 2 bases, and the space between the germline ends is 11 bases. The CDR3 covers 14 residues, taking in both the cysteine and the phenylalanine. CDR3 DNA is the only sequence kept; it has 42 bases, read in frame from the first base. All donors were healthy Caucasians. Three pairs of female monozygotic twins, all aged roughly 18 to 30 years, made up the twin cohort. RNA for TCR libraries was isolated from peripheral blood mononuclear cells. This sample stems from a study of identical twins (dated by TCRdb to the mid-2010s). General notes on the study: To test whether fetal clonotypes persist, the study used deep sequencing on TCR alpha and beta repertoires from monozygotic twins, unrelated adults of various ages, and cord blood. To rule out contamination, the twin experiments were replicated at different times with different library preparation protocols.

What the research found in general, with its limitations: Zero-insertion analyses could be partly confounded by invariant T cells such as MAIT and iNKT, although diverse VJ usage argued against such confounding for most clonotypes. Compared with coincidental sharing between unrelated individuals, out-of-frame TCR alpha sequences shared between twins showed an excess of sequences with low generation probability. Because the same donors could not be followed over many years, the conclusions relied on cross-sectional statistical analysis. In monozygotic twins, recombination models systematically underestimated out-of-frame TCR alpha sharing, but the models matched the sharing seen between unrelated individuals. Abundant cord blood beta clonotypes had fewer insertions, young adult naive repertoires showed a similar but weaker trend, and memory repertoires showed no such trend. In beta out-of-frame sequences, excess twin sharing was weaker, because having fewer shared sequences lowered the signal-to-noise ratio.

Library method: 5' RACE. This sample was sequenced with an Illumina HiSeq 2000. A universal primer binding site was introduced by template switching, and a unique molecular identifier was present in the final cDNA, enabling accurate counting of TCR cDNA molecules. First-strand cDNA for TCR alpha and beta chains was synthesized from specific primers in the conserved constant-segment region. To control for contamination, each cDNA library was double barcoded with a SMART-Mk sample barcode plus Illumina barcodes. TruSeq adapter sequences, together with Illumina sample barcodes, were added in two successive PCR steps. The Illumina HiSeq platform was used with custom primers to sequence TCR alpha and beta cDNA libraries. Per the source publication's procedure: MiGEC was used to process raw reads and extract unique molecular identifiers, and MiXCR was used to find CDR3 positions. Recombination models were inferred per individual with the repgenHMM and IGoR tools using an EM algorithm. The analysis of shared clonotypes was done with the tcR package in R, with sharing normalized by the product of cloneset sizes. To study raw recombination without the effects of thymic and clonal selection, out-of-frame nonproductive sequences were analyzed. TCRdb reran the public reads through fastp at Q25 and MiXCR, keeping productive beta chains. Each CDR3 protein gets just one entry, which takes the most common genes and DNA from the rows behind it. The V and J calls reflect TCRdb's pipeline rather than the authors' work. The sample yields roughly 720,000 distinct CDR3 sequences; around a sixth were counted once. In total, the top ten clones hold roughly 13% of the sample.

These data were likewise used in another study, on T cells expressing NK-cell markers. Taken from the second paper: In sorted CD3+CD56+NKG2C+, CD3+CD56+NKG2C- and CD3+CD56-NKG2C+ T-cell subsets from several donors, TCR beta-chain repertoires were profiled. Among the eight sequenced donors, seven were HCMV-seropositive and one was HCMV-seronegative. To restrict sorting to alphabetaTCR-expressing T cells, an anti-gammadeltaTCR antibody was added in several experiments. In several donors, the dominant CD3+CD56+NKG2C+ clonotypes were among the top 10 CD8+ clonotypes and accounted for roughly 1.0-7.5% of CD8+ T cells. Those dominant clonotypes were again the most abundant among CD3+CD56-NKG2C+ cells in a handful of donors, at about 25-65%. Whether the expanded NKG2C-expressing T cell clones were specific for HCMV antigens was left unclear. Randomly selected healthy volunteers, three men and five women, were used as the eight sequenced donors. A commercial ELISA kit detecting HCMV-specific IgG in serum was used to determine HCMV serostatus. For roughly six donors, bulk peripheral blood T-cell repertoires were additionally sequenced from unsorted PBMC. MIGEC handled demultiplexing of the reads and grouping by UMI, while MiTCR was used to assemble and quantify clonotypes. To remove erroneous sequences, TCR cDNA sequences were retained only when supported by two or more reads. Downstream repertoire analysis used the tcR package, and clonotypes were matched across fractions by CDR3 nucleotide sequence plus V segment. VDJmatch was used to annotate antigen specificity against VDJdb, with one amino acid substitution allowed in CDR3.

This TCR derives from a woman in her late teens or twenties in good health. Sequenced material: PBMCs. The sequence joins TRBV12-3 or TRBV12-4 to TRBJ2-7; the D gene assignment is perhaps TRBD1 or TRBD2, with each matching 5 bases. The CDR3: CASSLYGTTYEQYF. The base sequence is TGTGCCAGCAGTTTGTATGGGACCACCTACGAGCAGTACTTC.